A single sample gave rise to the 9 T cell receptor beta chains below, sequenced in a study of identical twins. In TCRdb, the 5' RACE reads were re-called with MiXCR into one record per CDR3 protein. The sample lists 510,000 or so distinct CDR3 sequences, roughly 15% occurring once. These data also formed part of another study, on yellow fever vaccine responses in identical twins.

Source material: CD4+ T cells sorted from blood. The receptors here all came from a woman aged 18-30 years in good health.

This clonotype has just a few counts. This chain connects TRBV3-1 to TRBJ2-5; weak D call: TRBD1 (5 bases). V was pared by 0 bases and J by 6 bases, with 8 bases between. This CDR3 contains 13 residues. Germline V gives CDR1 LGHDT, CDR2 YNNKEL (reference sequence). Here the CDR3 reads CASSQDRGKTQYF. DNA for the CDR3: TGTGCCAGCAGCCAAGATAGGGGAAAGACCCAGTACTTC.

J is TRBJ2-3 and V is TRBV5-6; D is uncertain. CDR1 and CDR2 (germline): SGHDT, YYEEEE. This CDR3 contains 15 residues. Trimming took off 2 bases at V and 0 bases at J, with 10 bases between the two ends. The CDR3: CASSFLTQSTDTQYF. The DNA for the CDR3 is TGTGCCAGCAGCTTTTTGACACAGAGCACAGATACGCAGTATTTT.

CDR3 coding DNA: TGTGCCACCAGTGACCGCACCGGGGAGCTGTTTTTT. Protein product: CATSDRTGELFF. This rearrangement joins TRBV24-1 to TRBJ2-2; D remains ambiguous. The CDR3 is 12 residues long. V was trimmed by 4 bases and J by 4 bases, leaving 3 bases between them. Looked up from germline, CDR1 is KGHDR and CDR2 is SFDVKD.

The chain has TRBV18 and TRBJ2-5; perhaps TRBD2 as D (5 bases). CDR3 length: 13 residues. V was pared by 3 bases and J by 5 bases, with 10 bases between. CDR1 is KGHSH, CDR2 LQKENI, per germline. The CDR3 is CASSPLQRETQYF. The CDR3 DNA sequence: TGTGCCAGCTCACCGCTTCAGCGGGAGACCCAGTACTTC.

This clonotype was seen a few times. This sequence joins TRBV3-1 and TRBJ2-7; D call uncertain. The CDR3 covers 12 residues. Trimming cost V 1 base and J 8 bases, with 9 bases left between them. Germline V gene lookup returns CDR1 LGHDT and CDR2 YNNKEL (reference sequence). CDR3 amino acids: CASSQVGQQQYF. The CDR3 nucleotides read TGTGCCAGCAGCCAAGTTGGTCAGCAGCAGTACTTC.

V is TRBV11-2 and J is TRBJ2-7; the D is unclear. Germline CDR1 reads SGHAT; CDR2 reads FQNNGV. The CDR3 extends over 16 amino acids. The V and J ends lost 0 bases and 2 bases respectively, with 14 bases between them. The CDR3 DNA reads as TGTGCCAGCAGCTTAGAATTGGTCAGAACACCCTACGAGCAGTACTTC. This encodes CASSLELVRTPYEQYF.

The chain carries TRBV7-2 and TRBJ1-1, with TRBD1 as a possible D gene (5 bases). The CDR3 consists of 15 residues. Trimming pared 6 bases from V and 4 bases from J, leaving 18 bases between. The germline V gene has CDR1 SGHTA and CDR2 FQGNSA. The CDR3 protein is CASRMGSGLATEAFF. In nucleotides, the CDR3 is TGTGCCAGCAGGATGGGGTCAGGGTTGGCCACTGAAGCTTTCTTT. The full variable domain, in which reference TRBV7-2 and TRBJ1-1 provide the parts outside the CDR3, is GAGVSQSPSNKVTEKGKDVELRCDPISGHTALYWYRQSLGQGLEFLIYFQGNSAPDKSGLPSDRFSAERTGGSVSTLTIQRTQQEDSAVYLCASRMGSGLATEAFFGQGTRLTVV.

The gene calls are TRBV3-1 and TRBJ2-3; D call uncertain. Trimming stripped 2 bases from V and 4 bases from J, with 4 bases between. CDR3 length equals 12 residues. CDR1 and CDR2 from the germline V gene are LGHDT and YNNKEL (reference sequence). This chain's CDR3 is CASSQYSDTQYF. The CDR3, as DNA: TGTGCCAGCAGCCAATATTCAGATACGCAGTATTTT.

Worth noting for this clonotype: This clone may be a read error of a much larger clone one base away. The chain is built from TRBV3-1 and TRBJ2-1, with 14 bases lining up with TRBD2. Germline lookup yields CDR1 LGHDT and CDR2 YNNKEL (reference sequence). This CDR3 comprises 18 residues. The chain's CDR3 is CACSLGLAGGSMYNEQFF. CDR3 nucleotide sequence: TGTGCCTGCAGTTTAGGACTAGCGGGGGGTAGTATGTACAATGAGCAGTTCTTC.